This entry describes one T cell receptor (beta chain). What antigen it recognizes has not been identified. No base-level quality is on record; no much larger clone is a single base apart. The sample originates from a study of blood T cell repertoires in COVID-19 (dated by TCRdb to 2018 to 2020). The study in broad terms: The collaborator samples originated in the United States, Italy and Spain and spanned the acute and convalescent phases of COVID-19. Nearly every sample came with metadata listing a de-identified subject ID, COVID-19 status, age in years and sex. Samples came from the ongoing ImmuneRACE study (first 160 participants) plus 1,254 subjects from 6 global collaborators. Where HLA class I and class II types were available, the types were taken from metadata supplied by the sample provider, not from assay-based typing. The repertoires were released in a freely available public database meant as a resource for research on the immune response to SARS-CoV-2. The material from the prospective study consisted of cDNA or gDNA derived from T cells, B-cell-depleted T cells, or PBMCs. The dataset comprised deeply sampled blood TCRbeta repertoires from subjects exposed to, actively infected with, or recovered from COVID-19.

On the study overall, not on this receptor specifically: The quantity of clinical and demographic metadata differed by source and by participant and was supplied without curation.

CDR1 and CDR2, per the germline V gene, are SGHRS and YFSETQ. The CDR3 numbers 13 residues from cysteine through phenylalanine. Left in the record is the CDR3 DNA by itself, 39 bases read in frame from the first base. V lost 8 bases and J lost 6 bases, and the count of bases not matched to a germline gene is 6. The immunoSEQ Assay, a bias-controlled multiplex PCR, was used to amplify TCRbeta CDR3 regions from genomic DNA. The published analysis was carried out like this. Nucleated cell counts per sample were estimated from amplification of reference gene primers within the assay. To quantify the absolute abundance of each unique TCRbeta CDR3 rearrangement, sequence reads were collapsed and filtered. For each sample, productive Simpson clonality was calculated as the square root of Simpson's diversity index over productive rearrangements. The table was pulled from immuneACCESS by TCRdb, which kept in-frame rearrangements only. Such tables lose some clones; where checked, under half of the loss comes from unresolved V genes, and the rest has no known cause. From that table come the V and J calls and clone size; the DNA was used to work out D and trimming. The sample table records 90,000 to 110,000 clones; 75% to 85% of these occur just once. The top ten constitute more than 8% of the sample.

The collaborating institutions used their own protocols to collect whole blood in K2EDTA tubes. For TCRbeta analysis, collaborators shipped samples in one of three forms: frozen whole blood, isolated PBMCs, or DNA extracted from either of those sample types. Here the chain combines TRBV5-1 and TRBJ2-1; a stretch of 9 junction bases matches TRBD2. The sequencing sample was made of peripheral blood. The receptor comes from a woman between 65 and 79 years old with acute or convalescent COVID-19. In nucleotide form, the sequence is TGCGCCAGTAGCGGGAGATCAGGCAATGAGCAGTTCTTC. Translation gives CASSGRSGNEQFF.